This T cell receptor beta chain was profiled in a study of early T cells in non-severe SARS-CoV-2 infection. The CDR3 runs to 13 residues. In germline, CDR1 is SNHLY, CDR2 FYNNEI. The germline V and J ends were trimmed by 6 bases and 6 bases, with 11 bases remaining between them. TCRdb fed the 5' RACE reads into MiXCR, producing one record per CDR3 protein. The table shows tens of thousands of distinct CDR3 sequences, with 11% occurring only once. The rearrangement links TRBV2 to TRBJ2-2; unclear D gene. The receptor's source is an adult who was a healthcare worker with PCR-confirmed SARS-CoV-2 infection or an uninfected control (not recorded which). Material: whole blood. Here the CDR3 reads CASRTALAGELFF. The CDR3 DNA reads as TGTGCCAGCAGGACCGCGCTTGCCGGGGAGCTGTTTTTT.